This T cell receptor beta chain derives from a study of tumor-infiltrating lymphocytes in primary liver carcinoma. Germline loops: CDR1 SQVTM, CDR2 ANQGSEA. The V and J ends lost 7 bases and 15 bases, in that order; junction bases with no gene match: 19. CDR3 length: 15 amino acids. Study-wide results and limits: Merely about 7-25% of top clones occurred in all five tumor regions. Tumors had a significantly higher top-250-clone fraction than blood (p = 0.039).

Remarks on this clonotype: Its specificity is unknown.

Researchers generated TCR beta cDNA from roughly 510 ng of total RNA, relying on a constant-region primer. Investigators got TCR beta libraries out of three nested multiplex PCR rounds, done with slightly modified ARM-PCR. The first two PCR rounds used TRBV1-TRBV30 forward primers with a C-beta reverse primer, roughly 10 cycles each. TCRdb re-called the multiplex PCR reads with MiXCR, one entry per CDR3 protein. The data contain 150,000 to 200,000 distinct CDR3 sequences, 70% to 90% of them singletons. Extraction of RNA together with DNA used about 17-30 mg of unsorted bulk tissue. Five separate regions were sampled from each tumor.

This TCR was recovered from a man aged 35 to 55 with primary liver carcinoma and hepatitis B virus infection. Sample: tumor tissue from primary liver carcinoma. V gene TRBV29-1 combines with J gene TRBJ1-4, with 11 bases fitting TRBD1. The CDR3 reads CSAGTGGATNERMFF. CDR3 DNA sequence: TGCAGCGCTGGGACAGGGGGTGCAACTAATGAAAGAATGTTTTTT.